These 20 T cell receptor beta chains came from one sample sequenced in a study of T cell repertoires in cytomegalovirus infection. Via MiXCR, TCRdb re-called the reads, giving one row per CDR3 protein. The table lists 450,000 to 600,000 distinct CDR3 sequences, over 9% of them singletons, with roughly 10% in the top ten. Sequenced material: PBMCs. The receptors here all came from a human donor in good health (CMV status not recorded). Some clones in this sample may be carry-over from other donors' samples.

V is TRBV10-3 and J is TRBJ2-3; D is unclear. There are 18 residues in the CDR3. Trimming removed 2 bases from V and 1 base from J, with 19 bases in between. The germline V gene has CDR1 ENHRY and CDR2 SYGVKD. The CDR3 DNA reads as TGTGCCATCAGTGAGACTATCGGAAGGGCCGGTGGCACAGATACGCAGTATTTT. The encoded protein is CAISETIGRAGGTDTQYF.

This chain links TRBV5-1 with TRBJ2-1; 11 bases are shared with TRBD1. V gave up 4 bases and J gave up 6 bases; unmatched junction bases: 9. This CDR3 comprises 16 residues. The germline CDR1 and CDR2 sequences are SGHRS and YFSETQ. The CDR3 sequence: CASSIGQGAKGNEQFF. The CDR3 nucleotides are TGCGCCAGCAGCATCGGACAGGGGGCGAAAGGCAATGAGCAGTTCTTC.

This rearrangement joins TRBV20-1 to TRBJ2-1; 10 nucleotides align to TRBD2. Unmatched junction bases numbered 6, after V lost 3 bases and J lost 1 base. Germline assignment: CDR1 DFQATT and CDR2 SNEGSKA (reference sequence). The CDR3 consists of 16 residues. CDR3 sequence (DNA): TGCAGTGCTAGGTCCCTAGCGGGAGTGTCCTACAATGAGCAGTTCTTC. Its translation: CSARSLAGVSYNEQFF.

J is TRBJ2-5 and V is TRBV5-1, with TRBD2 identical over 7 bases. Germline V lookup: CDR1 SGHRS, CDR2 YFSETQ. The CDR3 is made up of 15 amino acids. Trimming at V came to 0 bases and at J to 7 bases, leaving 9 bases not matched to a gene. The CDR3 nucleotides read TGCGCCAGCAGCTTGGCCGGGAGGATCGGGGGGACCCAGTACTTC. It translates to CASSLAGRIGGTQYF.

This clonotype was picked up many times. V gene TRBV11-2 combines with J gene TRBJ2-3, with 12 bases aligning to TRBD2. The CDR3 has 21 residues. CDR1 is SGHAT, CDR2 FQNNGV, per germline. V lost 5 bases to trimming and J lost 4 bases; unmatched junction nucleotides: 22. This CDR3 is CASSRGSRLAGAGIWADTQYF. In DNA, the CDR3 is TGTGCCAGCAGCCGAGGGAGCCGACTAGCGGGAGCCGGGATTTGGGCAGATACGCAGTATTTT.

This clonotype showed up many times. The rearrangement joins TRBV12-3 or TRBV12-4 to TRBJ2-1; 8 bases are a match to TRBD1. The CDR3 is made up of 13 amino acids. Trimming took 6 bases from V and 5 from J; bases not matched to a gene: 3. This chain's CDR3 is CASRGQANNEQFF. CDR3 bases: TGTGCCAGCAGGGGACAGGCGAACAATGAGCAGTTCTTC.

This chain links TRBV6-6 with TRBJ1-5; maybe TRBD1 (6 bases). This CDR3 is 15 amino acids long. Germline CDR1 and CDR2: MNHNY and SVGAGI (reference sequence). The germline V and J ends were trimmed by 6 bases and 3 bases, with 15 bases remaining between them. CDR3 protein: CASRSLTGVNQPQHF. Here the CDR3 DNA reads TGTGCCAGCAGATCACTGACAGGAGTCAATCAGCCCCAGCATTTT.

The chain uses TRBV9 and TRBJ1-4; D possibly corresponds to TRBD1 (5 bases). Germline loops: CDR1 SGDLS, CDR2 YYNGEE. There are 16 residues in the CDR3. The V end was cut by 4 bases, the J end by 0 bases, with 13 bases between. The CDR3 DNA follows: TGTGCCAGCAGCAGAGGGACGAAGGCAACTAATGAAAAACTGTTTTTT. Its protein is CASSRGTKATNEKLFF.

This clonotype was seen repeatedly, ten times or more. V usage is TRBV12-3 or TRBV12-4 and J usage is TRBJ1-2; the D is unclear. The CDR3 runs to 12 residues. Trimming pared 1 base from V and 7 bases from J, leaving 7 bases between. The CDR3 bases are TGTGCCAGCAGTTTAGGGATGATTGGCTACACCTTC. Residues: CASSLGMIGYTF.

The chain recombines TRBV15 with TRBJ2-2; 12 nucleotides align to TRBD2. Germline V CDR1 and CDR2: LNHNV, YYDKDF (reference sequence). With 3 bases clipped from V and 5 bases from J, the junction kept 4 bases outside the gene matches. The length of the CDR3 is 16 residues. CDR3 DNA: TGTGCCACCAGCAGCCTAGCGGGAGGGGATACCGGGGAGCTGTTTTTT. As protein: CATSSLAGGDTGELFF. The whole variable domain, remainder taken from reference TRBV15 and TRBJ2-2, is DAMVIQNPRYQVTQFGKPVTLSCSQTLNHNVMYWYQQKSSQAPKLLFHYYDKDFNNEADTPDNFQSRRPNTSFCFLDIRSPGLGDTAMYLCATSSLAGGDTGELFFGEGSRLTVL.

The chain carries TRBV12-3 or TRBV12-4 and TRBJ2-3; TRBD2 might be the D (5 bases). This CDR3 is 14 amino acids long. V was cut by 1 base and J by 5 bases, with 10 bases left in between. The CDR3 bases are TGTGCCAGCAGTTTAGTCCGAGGGAAAGATACGCAGTATTTT. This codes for CASSLVRGKDTQYF.

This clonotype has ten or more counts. This CDR3 reads CASSLASVAGGYTGELFF. CDR3 nucleotides: TGCGCCAGCAGCTTGGCCTCGGTGGCCGGGGGCTACACCGGGGAGCTGTTTTTT. The chain employs TRBV5-1 and TRBJ2-2, with D possibly being TRBD1 or TRBD2 (6 bases each). Trimming stripped 0 bases from V and 3 bases from J, with 18 bases between. This CDR3 contains 18 residues. In germline, CDR1 is SGHRS, CDR2 YFSETQ.

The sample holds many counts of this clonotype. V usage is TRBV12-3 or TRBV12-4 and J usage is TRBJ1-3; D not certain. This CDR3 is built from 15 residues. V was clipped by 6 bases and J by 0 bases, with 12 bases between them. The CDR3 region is CASSLGPSSGNTIYF. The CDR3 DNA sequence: TGTGCCAGCAGCCTCGGCCCGAGCTCTGGAAACACCATATATTTT.

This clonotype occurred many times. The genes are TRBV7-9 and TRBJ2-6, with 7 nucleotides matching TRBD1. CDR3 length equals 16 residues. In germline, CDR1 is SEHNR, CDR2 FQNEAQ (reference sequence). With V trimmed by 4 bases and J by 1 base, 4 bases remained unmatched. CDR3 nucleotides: TGTGCCAGCAGCTGGGGACAGCCTTCTGGGGCCAACGTCCTGACTTTC. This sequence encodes CASSWGQPSGANVLTF.

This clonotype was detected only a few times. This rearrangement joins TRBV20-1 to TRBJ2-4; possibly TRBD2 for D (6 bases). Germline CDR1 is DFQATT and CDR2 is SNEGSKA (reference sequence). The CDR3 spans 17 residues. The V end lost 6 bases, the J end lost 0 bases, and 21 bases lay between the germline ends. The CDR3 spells CSAEGGNRYLAKNIQYF. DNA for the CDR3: TGCAGTGCCGAGGGAGGAAATAGATACCTAGCCAAAAACATTCAGTACTTC.

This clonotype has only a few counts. CDR3 DNA: TGTGCCAGTCAAATTGCCGGGGAGCTGTTTTTT. It encodes CASQIAGELFF. J is TRBJ2-2 and V is TRBV19; the D is unclear. Germline loops: CDR1 LNHDA, CDR2 SQIVND (reference sequence). The CDR3 loop spans 11 amino acids. The V and J ends lost 8 bases and 6 bases respectively, with 7 bases between them.

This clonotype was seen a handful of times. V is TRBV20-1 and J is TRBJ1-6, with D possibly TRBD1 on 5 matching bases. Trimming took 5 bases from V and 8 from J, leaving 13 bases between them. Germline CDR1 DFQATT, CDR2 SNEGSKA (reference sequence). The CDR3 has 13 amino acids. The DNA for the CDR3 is TGCAGTGCTCCCCCCCGGGGGTATTCACCCCTCCACTTT. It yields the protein CSAPPRGYSPLHF.

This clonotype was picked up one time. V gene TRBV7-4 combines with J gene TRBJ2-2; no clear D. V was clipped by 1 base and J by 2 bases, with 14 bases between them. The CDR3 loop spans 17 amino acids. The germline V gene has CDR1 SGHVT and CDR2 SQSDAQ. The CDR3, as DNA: TGTGCCAGCAGCTTAGGCCCCGGGCCCACCAACACCGGGGAGCTGTTTTTT. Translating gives CASSLGPGPTNTGELFF.

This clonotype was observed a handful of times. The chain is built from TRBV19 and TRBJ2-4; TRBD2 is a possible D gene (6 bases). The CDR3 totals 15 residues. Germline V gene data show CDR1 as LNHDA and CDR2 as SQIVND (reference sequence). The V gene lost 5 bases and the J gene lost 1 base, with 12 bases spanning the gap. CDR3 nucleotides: TGTGCCAGTAGTGACCGTGGGGGGGCCAAAAACATTCAGTACTTC. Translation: CASSDRGGAKNIQYF. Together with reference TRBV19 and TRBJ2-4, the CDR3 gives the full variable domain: DGGITQSPKYLFRKEGQNVTLSCEQNLNHDAMYWYRQDPGQGLRLIYYSQIVNDFQKGDIAEGYSVSREKKESFPLTVTSAQKNPTAFYLCASSDRGGAKNIQYFGAGTRLSVL.

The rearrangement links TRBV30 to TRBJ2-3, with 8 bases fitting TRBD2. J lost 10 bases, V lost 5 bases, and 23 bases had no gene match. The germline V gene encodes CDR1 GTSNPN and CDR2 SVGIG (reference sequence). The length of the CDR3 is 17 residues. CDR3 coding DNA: TGTGCCTGGGGTCAGGGAGCGAGCGGGAGCTCCCCCTCACCGCAGTATTTT. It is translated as CAWGQGASGSSPSPQYF.